This T cell receptor beta chain was retrieved from a study of T cell responses to AZD1222 COVID-19 vaccine. This table comes from immunoSEQ multiplex PCR, and its TCRdb copy is limited to in-frame clones, with some not included. The sample records 100,000 or so clones, roughly 92% being singletons. The CDR3 loop spans 16 amino acids. Germline V gene lookup returns CDR1 SGHNT and CDR2 YYREEE (reference sequence). V dropped 0 bases and J dropped 0 bases, with 10 bases sitting between them. Findings and limits, study-wide: Baseline antibody screening turned up just a handful of seropositive AZD1222 recipients. Across the whole spike, CD4 TCRs peaked at regions 160-218 and 743-854. Donors in the cohort were predominantly white British and more often female, and clonal diversity was possibly underestimated.

Worth noting for this clone: Its antigen is currently unknown.

The source is an adult who received the AZD1222 COVID-19 vaccine. The genes are TRBV5-4 and TRBJ1-3, with no clear D. The material was peripheral blood, obtained 28 days after the second AZD1222 dose. The CDR3, as DNA: TGTGCCAGCAGCTTGGCGTCTCCCCTCTCTGGAAACACCATATATTTT. It yields the protein CASSLASPLSGNTIYF. Full variable domain (outside the CDR3, taken from reference TRBV5-4 and TRBJ1-3): ETGVTQSPTHLIKTRGQQVTLRCSSQSGHNTVSWYQQALGQGPQFIFQYYREEENGRGNFPPRFSGLQFPNYSSELNVNALELDDSALYLCASSLASPLSGNTIYFGEGSWLTVV.